One and the same sample provided the 2 T cell receptor beta chains below, sequenced in a study of post-analysis software for immune sequencing data. General study points: Patients showed TRBV5-6, TRBV5-1 and TRBV20-1 among four to six TRBV segments more frequent than in controls.

Antigens of these TCRs are unknown. Unique molecular identifiers had been added to the TCR beta cDNA libraries. MiXCR, applied by TCRdb to the PCR reads, yields one record per CDR3 protein. Of about 500,000 distinct CDR3 sequences in the sample, 40% to 55% were seen once. Input material: blood. These receptors all come from a girl aged 10 to 17 with multiple sclerosis.

The chain joins TRBV4-3 to TRBJ2-7; D is ambiguous. The CDR3 extends over 13 amino acids. V was pared by 3 bases and J by 7 bases, with 13 bases between. Germline V gene lookup returns CDR1 LGHNA and CDR2 YSLEER. The CDR3 region is CASSQSPPGEQYF. The CDR3, as DNA: TGCGCCAGCAGCCAGTCCCCCCCCGGTGAGCAGTACTTC.

This sequence joins TRBV29-1 and TRBJ2-7; 9 nucleotides line up with TRBD2. Germline CDR1 reads SQVTM; CDR2 reads ANQGSEA. This CDR3 spans 14 amino acids. V was pared by 8 bases and J by 5 bases, with 13 bases of the junction left unmatched. CDR3 in DNA: TGCAGCTTCAGGCGGCGGGAGGGTGGAAACGAGCAGTACTTC. Translated: CSFRRREGGNEQYF.